Sequencing of this T cell receptor beta chain was carried out in a study of blood T cell repertoires in COVID-19. Data came from immunoSEQ multiplex PCR; TCRdb stores just in-frame clones and leaves some out. The table has 300,000 or so clones, 87% seen once; the top ten hold less than 9.5%. The germline V gene encodes CDR1 MNHEY and CDR2 SMNVEV (reference sequence). J lost 6 bases, V lost 3 bases, and 0 bases had no gene match. The CDR3 spans 12 residues. This chain connects TRBV27 to TRBJ2-3; TRBD2 matches at 7 bases. The sample taken for sequencing was peripheral blood. The sequence was obtained from a woman aged 45-60 years who had recovered from COVID-19. CDR3 sequence (DNA): TGTGCCAGCAGTTTCGGGGGGGATACGCAGTATTTT. It translates to CASSFGGDTQYF.